Listed below are T cell receptor beta chains from one sample, sequenced in a study of blood T cells in healthy people across ages. TCRdb re-analysed the 5' RACE reads in MiXCR, keeping a single row per CDR3 protein. In the table there are about 970,000 distinct CDR3 sequences, roughly 51% of which are singletons. Sequenced material: blood. Receptors originate from a woman aged 55-70 years in good health. Both conserved end residues are part of each CDR3.

TRBJ2-3 | TRBV25-1 | CASGDRIADTQYF
TRBJ2-5 | TRBV7-9 | CASSSHLGTEQETQYF
TRBJ2-7 | TRBV2 | CASSPISDRSYEQYF
TRBJ2-5 | TRBV3-1 | CASSQQLTQYF
TRBJ1-2 | TRBV2 | CAIPQGALGYTF
TRBJ2-1 | TRBV7-9 | CASRRGAHNEQFF
TRBJ2-3 | TRBV11-1 | CASSLILAAMPADTQYF
TRBJ2-3 | TRBV4-1 | CASSQPDRGITDTQYF
TRBJ1-5 | TRBV7-2 | CASSLAWGEPQHF
NA | TRBV12-3/TRBV12-4 | CASSRWGVRYEQYF
TRBJ2-7 | TRBV20-1 | CSARFSHGAPSYEQYF
TRBJ2-7 | TRBV12-3/TRBV12-4 | CASSSAGGGAEQYF
TRBJ1-5 | TRBV6-6 | CASSWGQPEPQHF
TRBJ1-1 | TRBV7-2 | CASSFTQTAEAFF